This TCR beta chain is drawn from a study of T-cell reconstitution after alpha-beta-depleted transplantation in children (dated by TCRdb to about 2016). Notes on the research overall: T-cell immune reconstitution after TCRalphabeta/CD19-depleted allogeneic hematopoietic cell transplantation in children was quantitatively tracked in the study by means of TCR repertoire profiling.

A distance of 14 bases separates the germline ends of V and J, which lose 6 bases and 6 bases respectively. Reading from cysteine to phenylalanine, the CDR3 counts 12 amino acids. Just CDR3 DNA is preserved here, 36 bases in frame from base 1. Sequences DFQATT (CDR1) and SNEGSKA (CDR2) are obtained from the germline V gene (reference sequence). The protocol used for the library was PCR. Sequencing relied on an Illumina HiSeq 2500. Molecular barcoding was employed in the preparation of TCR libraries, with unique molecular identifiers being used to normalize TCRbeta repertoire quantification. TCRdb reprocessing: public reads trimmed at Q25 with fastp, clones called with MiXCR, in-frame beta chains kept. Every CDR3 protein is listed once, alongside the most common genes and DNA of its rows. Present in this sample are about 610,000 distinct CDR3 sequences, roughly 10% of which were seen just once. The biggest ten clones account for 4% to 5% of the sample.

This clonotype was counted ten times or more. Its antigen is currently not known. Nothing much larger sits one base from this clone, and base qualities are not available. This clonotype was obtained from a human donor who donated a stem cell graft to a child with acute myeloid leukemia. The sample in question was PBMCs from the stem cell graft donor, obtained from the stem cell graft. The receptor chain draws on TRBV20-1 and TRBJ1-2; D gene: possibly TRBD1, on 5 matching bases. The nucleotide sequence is TGCAGTGCCCGGGGCTGGCTGCATGGCTACACCTTC. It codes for CSARGWLHGYTF.